This T cell receptor (beta chain) was observed in a study of T cells in Graves' hyperthyroidism and ophthalmopathy. Findings of the study overall: Researchers found most expanded thyroid clonotypes above 0.001 in blood as well.

This CDR3 has 15 residues. Trimming removed 3 bases from V and 0 bases from J, with 9 bases in between. Germline lookup yields CDR1 MDHEN and CDR2 SYDVKM. Ahead of any ophthalmopathy symptoms, the blood sample was obtained at the first diagnosis of hyperthyroidism. Amplification of TCR beta CDR3 regions used RNA as the template. Initially, a first-round RT-PCR of the TCR CDR3 employed the HTBI primer set. A single record per CDR3 protein comes from TCRdb applying MiXCR to the multiplex PCR reads. The sample contains around 400,000 distinct CDR3 sequences, 15% to 18% of which appear only once. This clonotype was recorded at least ten times. Its antigen is not identified.

What was sequenced was blood. This receptor was taken from a woman aged 18-29 years with Graves' hyperthyroidism that later progressed to Graves' ophthalmopathy. The rearrangement links TRBV28 to TRBJ2-4, with a possible D match to TRBD2 (5 bases). The CDR3 sequence is CASSLAGEAKNIQYF. The CDR3, as DNA: TGTGCCAGCAGTTTGGCCGGGGAAGCCAAAAACATTCAGTACTTC.